The 17 T cell receptor beta chains given below trace back to one sample, sequenced in a study of CD8+ T cells in alopecia areata. Extraction of RNA preceded its reverse transcription into cDNA, which served as the sequencing template. Repertoires were generated with immunoSEQ multiplex PCR, while TCRdb's copy carries only in-frame clones and drops some. The sample counts 200,000 to 300,000 clones, none seen once; the ten largest own 1.2%. Cells that came from pooled cutaneous lymph nodes were sorted using CD4, CD8alpha, NKG2D, NKG2ACE and other markers. Sequenced input: CD4+ T cells sorted from a lymph node. The origin of the receptors is a C3H/HeJ mouse with alopecia areata. For the strain, the MHC haplotype given is H2-k.

A note on this clone: Any gene name here is a mouse gene name. The read comes to an end 4 residues before the CDR3 does, leaving the germline J gene to fill in the end. This sample also contains other DNA sequences that code for the same CDR3. This chain links TRBV19 with TRBJ2-1; TRBD1 matches at 7 bases. This CDR3 is built from 14 residues. Germline V CDR1 and CDR2: FNHDT, SITEND (reference sequence). Trimming removed 4 bases from V and 1 base from J; junction bases left unmatched: 2. The CDR3 reads CASSRDSNYAEQFF. Incomplete CDR3 DNA: TGTGCCAGCAGTCGGGACAGCAACTATGCT.

A note on this clone: The gene names given are mouse names. The CDR3 is cut off 4 residues early in the read; its end comes from the germline J gene. The sample contains more than one DNA sequence encoding this CDR3. The V call is TRBV1, the J call TRBJ2-7; the match to TRBD1 covers 7 bases. Germline trimming cut 3 bases from V and 0 bases from J; bases unmatched to any gene: 5. This CDR3 is built from 15 residues. CDR1 is NSQYPW and CDR2 is LRSPGD in the germline V gene (reference sequence). This CDR3 is CTCSARDRSSYEQYF. The CDR3 DNA, read in part, is TGCACCTGCAGTGCCCGGGACAGAAGCTCCTAT. Looking up the rest from reference TRBV1 and TRBJ2-7 gives the full variable domain: VTLLEQNPRWRLVPRGQAVNLRCILKNSQYPWMSWYQQDLQKQLQWLFTLRSPGDKEVKSLPGADYLATRVTDTELRLQVANMSQGRTLYCTCSARDRSSYEQYFGPGTRLTVL.

This clone turned up a few times. Gene names are the mouse ones. The read finishes 4 residues shy of the CDR3 end, and the germline J gene is used to complete it. The same CDR3 is also encoded by other DNA sequences in this sample. The chain employs TRBV5 and TRBJ2-3; D may be TRBD1 (6 bases). This CDR3 region has 16 residues. V lost 0 bases and J lost 0, with 10 bases in between. Germline CDR1 and CDR2: LGHNA and YNLKQL (reference sequence). The CDR3 bases that were read are TGTGCCAGCAGCCAAGATCGGGGACACAGTGCAGAA. Its protein is CASSQDRGHSAE. In full, the CDR3 is CASSQDRGHSAETLYF.

In the case of this clone: The germline and genes are mouse ones. The read terminates 4 residues before the CDR3 end, so the remaining end is supplied by the germline J gene. Other DNA sequences in the sample encode the same CDR3. J is TRBJ1-2 and V is TRBV31, with D tentatively TRBD1 (5 bases). The CDR3 length is 13 residues. The V and J ends lost 5 bases and 0 bases respectively, with 10 bases between them. The germline V gene has CDR1 GKSSPN and CDR2 SITVG. CDR3 region: CAWGGQTNSDYTF. The sequenced CDR3 bases are TGTGCCTGGGGTGGACAAACAAACTCC.

For this clone: Mouse names are used for the genes. The read ends 4 residues shy of where the CDR3 ends; the end is completed using the germline J gene. Other DNA sequences within the sample encode an identical CDR3. This chain connects TRBV17 to TRBJ2-1; possible D gene TRBD1, 6 bases. CDR1 MNHDT and CDR2 YYDKIL come from the germline V gene. The CDR3 consists of 14 residues. Trimming cost V 6 bases and J 1 base, with 10 bases left between them. The CDR3 bases that were read are TGTGCTAGCAGCCGTCAGGGGAACTATGCT. Translation: CASSRQGNYA. In full, the CDR3 reads CASSRQGNYAEQFF.

This clone occurred a few times. All gene names here are mouse names. The read is 3 residues too short to cover the CDR3 end, so that end is filled in from the germline J gene. This chain uses TRBV19 with TRBJ1-6; the D is unclear. TRBJ1-6 is recorded as an ORF, its role being uncertain. The CDR3 has 14 amino acids. The germline CDR1 and CDR2 sequences are FNHDT and SITEND (reference sequence). Trimming took off 6 bases at V and 5 bases at J, with 12 bases between the two ends. The CDR3 DNA, read in part, is TGTGCCAGCACCCCGACAACAAATAATTCGCCC. Protein sequence: CASTPTTNNSP. The entire CDR3 protein reads CASTPTTNNSPLYF.

Ten or more counts support this clone. Genes and germline are mouse. The CDR3 end lies 4 residues beyond the end of the read and is filled in from the germline J gene. The sample has other DNA sequences that encode this CDR3 too. The chain carries TRBV19 and TRBJ1-2; weak D call: TRBD1 (6 bases). V dropped 3 bases and J dropped 0 bases, with 9 bases sitting between them. Germline V gene sequence: CDR1 FNHDT, CDR2 SITEND (reference sequence). The CDR3 has 14 residues. The CDR3 loop is CASSTGTTNSDYTF. The covered CDR3 bases are TGTGCCAGCAGTACCGGGACAACAAACTCC.

This clone was recorded a few times. Germline and genes: mouse. The sequence runs out 4 residues before the end of the CDR3; the remainder is reconstructed from the germline J gene. The chain is built from TRBV13-2 and TRBJ2-5, with 9 positions matching TRBD2. Trimming took 0 bases from V and 0 from J; bases not matched to a gene: 2. There are 16 residues in the CDR3. Germline V gene data show CDR1 as NNHNN and CDR2 as SYGAGS (reference sequence). The CDR3 sequence is CASGDAGGGNQDTQYF. The sequenced CDR3 bases are TGTGCCAGCGGTGATGCTGGGGGGGGTAACCAAGAC.

There are a few counts of this clone. Gene names denote mouse genes. The read ends 4 residues early relative to the CDR3; the germline J gene fills the gap. The sample has other DNA sequences that encode this CDR3 too. The V gene is TRBV13-3, the J gene TRBJ2-3; no definite D call. The germline CDR1 and CDR2 sequences are NNHDY and SYVADS. V was pared by 5 bases and J by 1 base, with 8 bases between. This CDR3 comprises 13 residues. The part of the CDR3 DNA that was read is TGTGCCAGCAGCGCATTGGGTGCAGAA. Translation gives CASSALGAE. The entire CDR3 reads CASSALGAETLYF.

A few counts support this clone. Germline and genes: mouse. The CDR3 end falls 4 residues outside the read, so it is completed with the germline J gene. The chain is built from TRBV19 and TRBJ2-2; D unresolved. This CDR3 is 14 amino acids long. V was clipped by 2 bases and J by 1 base, with 6 bases between them. The germline V gene has CDR1 FNHDT and CDR2 SITEND (reference sequence). The DNA read from the CDR3 is TGTGCCAGCAGTATGCCAGAAAACACCGGG. Translated, it gives CASSMPENTG. The CDR3 in its entirety is CASSMPENTGQLYF.

Only a few counts were recorded for this clone. A much larger clonotype is one base distant, so this may be a read error. The genes and germline here are from mouse. The read ends 4 residues shy of where the CDR3 ends; the end is completed using the germline J gene. The chain recombines TRBV19 with TRBJ2-1, with TRBD1 identical over 7 bases. CDR3 size: 11 residues. Germline V CDR1 and CDR2: FNHDT, SITEND (reference sequence). CDR3 in amino acids: CASRDRAEQFF. CDR3 DNA, as far as it was read: TGTGCCAGCAGGGACAGGGCT. Using reference TRBV19 and TRBJ2-1 for the parts outside the CDR3, the full variable domain is GGIITQTPKFLIGQEGQKLTLKCQQNFNHDTMYWYRQDSGKGLRLIYYSITENDLQKGDLSEGYDASREKKSSFSLTVTSAQKNEMAVFLCASRDRAEQFFGPGTRLTVL.

In its sample, this clone was seen many times. Gene names follow the mouse nomenclature. The sequenced part of the CDR3 DNA is TGTGCTAGCAGTAGTCGGGGGGACTATGCT. Encoded protein: CASSSRGDYA. The whole CDR3 protein reads CASSSRGDYAEQFF. The rearrangement joins TRBV17 to TRBJ2-1; D might be TRBD2 (6 bases). Read data end 4 residues before the CDR3 end; the end is taken from the germline J gene. Trimming pared 3 bases from V and 2 bases from J, leaving 8 bases between. This CDR3 contains 14 residues. CDR1 is MNHDT and CDR2 is YYDKIL in the germline V gene.

Notes on this clone: Any gene name here is a mouse gene name. Incomplete CDR3 DNA: TGTGCCTGGAGTCTCCCAGAATATAATTCGCCC. This encodes CAWSLPEYNSP. The entire CDR3 protein is CAWSLPEYNSPLYF. The chain is built from TRBV31 and TRBJ1-6; unclear D gene. The CDR3 end lies 3 residues beyond the end of the read and is filled in from the germline J gene. TRBJ1-6 is recorded as an ORF, its role being uncertain. From germline, CDR1 is GKSSPN and CDR2 SITVG. CDR3 length: 14 residues. Trimming removed 0 bases from V and 4 bases from J, with 7 bases in between.

In regard to this clone: Genes and germline are mouse. The read comes to an end 4 residues before the CDR3 does, leaving the germline J gene to fill in the end. The same CDR3 arises from other DNA sequences in this sample as well. The chain couples TRBV19 to TRBJ2-5, with a tentative D call TRBD1 (6 bases). The CDR3 spans 14 residues. CDR1 is FNHDT and CDR2 is SITEND in the germline V gene (reference sequence). The chain's CDR3 is CASSLGTGRDTQYF. Incomplete CDR3 DNA: TGTGCCAGCAGTCTCGGAACAGGGAGGGAC.

In the case of this clone: All gene names here are mouse names. The read stops 4 residues short of the end of the CDR3; the missing end is completed from the germline J gene. Other DNA sequences in the same sample also yield this CDR3. The chain employs TRBV31 and TRBJ2-4; 8 bases line up with TRBD2. The CDR3 length is 14 residues. Germline V gene lookup returns CDR1 GKSSPN and CDR2 SITVG. The CDR3 sequence: CAWSLGGGANTLYF. The DNA read from the CDR3 is TGTGCCTGGAGTCTTGGGGGGGGCGCGAAC.

A remark on this clone: The genes are named according to mouse. The sequenced fragment ends 4 residues before the CDR3 boundary, so the rest is inferred from the germline J gene. The same CDR3 can be traced to other DNA sequences in this sample. The J gene is TRBJ1-2, the V gene TRBV31; 10 bases align to TRBD1. The CDR3 sequence is 13 residues long. CDR1 is GKSSPN and CDR2 is SITVG in the germline V gene. CDR3 region: CAWSPDRGADYTF. The covered CDR3 bases are TGTGCCTGGAGCCCGGACAGGGGGGCC.

Turning to this clone: The germline and genes are mouse ones. The CDR3 end is not reached by the read, which stops 4 residues before it; the germline J gene fills it in. The same CDR3 also results from other DNA sequences found in this sample. V usage is TRBV19 and J usage is TRBJ2-7; 10 bases agree with TRBD1. The CDR3 runs to 13 residues. Germline CDR1 and CDR2: FNHDT and SITEND (reference sequence). This CDR3 reads CASSRQGADEQYF. The DNA read from the CDR3 is TGTGCCAGCAGTAGACAGGGGGCGGAT. The full variable domain, with the rest looked up from reference TRBV19 and TRBJ2-7, is GGIITQTPKFLIGQEGQKLTLKCQQNFNHDTMYWYRQDSGKGLRLIYYSITENDLQKGDLSEGYDASREKKSSFSLTVTSAQKNEMAVFLCASSRQGADEQYFGPGTRLTVL.